A single sample gave rise to the 14 T cell receptor beta chains below, sequenced in a study of T cells after posttransplantation cyclophosphamide. Treatment was busulfan-fludarabine conditioning, a marrow graft, and cyclophosphamide on days +3 and +4. The protocol was immunoSEQ multiplex PCR, while the TCRdb copy is restricted to in-frame clones and leaves out a portion. There are thousands of clones in the sample; about 81% occur only once, and 15% to 20% lies in the top ten. This specimen was PBMCs, taken after an allogeneic stem cell transplant with post-transplant cyclophosphamide. The source is a female patient in her forties or fifties who received an allogeneic stem cell transplant from a related donor, was CMV-positive, and had no GVHD. Part of the T cell pool may stem from the graft donor.

The chain joins TRBV30 to TRBJ1-1; the D gene is possibly TRBD1 (5 bases). Trimming removed 3 bases from V and 7 bases from J, with 15 bases in between. Germline V gene data show CDR1 as GTSNPN and CDR2 as SVGIG (reference sequence). The length of the CDR3 is 13 residues. Here the CDR3 DNA reads TGTGCCTGGAGCCTAACGGGGGGGAATGAAGCTTTCTTT. Amino acid sequence: CAWSLTGGNEAFF.

The genes are TRBV10-3 and TRBJ2-7, with 7 bases identical to TRBD2. CDR3 size: 16 residues. Unmatched junction bases numbered 11, after V lost 3 bases and J lost 3 bases. Germline-derived CDR1 and CDR2 are ENHRY and SYGVKD. The CDR3 protein is CAISDSAGVGDYEQYF. CDR3 bases: TGTGCCATCAGTGATTCCGCGGGAGTCGGGGACTACGAGCAGTACTTC.

The V gene is TRBV7-3, the J gene TRBJ2-1; a weak D match, TRBD2 (5 bases). The V and J ends lost 4 bases and 10 bases respectively, with 17 bases between them. Per the germline V gene, CDR1 is SGHTA and CDR2 is FQGTGA. The CDR3 totals 14 residues. CDR3 nucleotide sequence: TGTGCCAGCAGCTCGAAGAGTAGCGTAGAGGAGCAGTTCTTC. It yields the protein CASSSKSSVEEQFF.

CDR3 nucleotides: TGTGCCAGCAGCTCGCCTAACTTGGGACTAGTCTCATCGGATACGCAGTATTTT. Encoded protein: CASSSPNLGLVSSDTQYF. V gene TRBV7-3 combines with J gene TRBJ2-3; 8 bases agree with TRBD2. J gave up 6 bases and V 4 bases, and 18 bases lay outside the gene matches. Germline lookup yields CDR1 SGHTA and CDR2 FQGTGA. The CDR3 has 18 amino acids.

CDR3 loop: CASSLVAGSSYEQYF. The CDR3, as DNA: TGTGCCAGCAGCTTAGTTGCGGGTTCCTCCTACGAGCAGTACTTC. V gene TRBV11-2 combines with J gene TRBJ2-7, with D possibly TRBD2 on 5 matching bases. The CDR3 totals 15 residues. Per the germline V gene, CDR1 is SGHAT and CDR2 is FQNNGV. The V end was cut by 1 base, the J end by 0 bases, with 10 bases between.

The rearrangement uses TRBV18 and TRBJ1-1; TRBD1 matches at 7 bases. The CDR3 runs 14 residues. Germline CDR1 reads KGHSH; CDR2 reads LQKENI. V shed 3 bases, J shed 5 bases, and the junction held 6 bases outside the gene matches. This chain's CDR3 is CASSPGPGGTEAFF. The CDR3 DNA follows: TGTGCCAGCTCACCGGGGCCAGGGGGAACTGAAGCTTTCTTT.

This clone was seen only a few times. This chain links TRBV10-2 with TRBJ2-5; unclear D gene. The J call may be incorrect, as the DNA end agrees better with TRBJ2-7. Germline V CDR1 and CDR2: WSHSY, SAAADI. The CDR3 consists of 13 residues. The CDR3 DNA reads as TGCGCCAGCAGTGCACTGCTGTCCTACGAGCAGTACTTC. It specifies CASSALLSYEQYF.

The V call is TRBV30, the J call TRBJ1-3, with D tentatively TRBD1 (6 bases). V shed 0 bases and J shed 4 bases, with 10 bases lying between them. The germline V gene encodes CDR1 GTSNPN and CDR2 SVGIG (reference sequence). CDR3 size: 14 residues. The CDR3 DNA reads as TGTGCCTGGAGTGTCACAGGGATGGGAAACACCATATATTTT. This translates into CAWSVTGMGNTIYF.

The rearrangement uses TRBV6-1 and TRBJ2-2; 13 nucleotides line up with TRBD2. There are 15 residues in the CDR3. The germline V gene encodes CDR1 MNHNS and CDR2 SASEGT. J gave up 6 bases and V 5 bases, and 3 bases lay outside the gene matches. The CDR3 loop reads CASSSLAGGPGELFF. The CDR3 nucleotides are TGTGCCAGCAGTTCACTAGCGGGGGGGCCCGGGGAGCTGTTTTTT.

This rearrangement joins TRBV5-8 to TRBJ1-3, with 8 nucleotides matching TRBD1. The CDR3 runs to 14 residues. J gave up 1 base and V 6 bases, and 3 bases lay outside the gene matches. The V gene's germline CDR1 is SGHTS and CDR2 YDEGEE. The CDR3 protein is CASTTGGSGNTIYF. As DNA, the CDR3 is TGTGCCAGCACCACAGGGGGTTCTGGAAACACCATATATTTT.

The V and J genes are TRBV28 and TRBJ1-2; 11 positions agree with TRBD1. The germline gives CDR1 MDHEN, CDR2 SYDVKM. CDR3 size: 16 residues. Trimming removed 6 bases from V and 4 bases from J; junction bases left unmatched: 10. The CDR3 bases are TGTGCCAGCAGGCCTCCCGGGACAGGGGGGCTCTATGGCTACACCTTC. Residues: CASRPPGTGGLYGYTF.

The V call is TRBV5-4, the J call TRBJ2-5, with D tentatively TRBD2 (5 bases). In germline, CDR1 is SGHNT, CDR2 YYREEE (reference sequence). Trimming removed 4 bases at V and 0 bases at J, with 16 bases between. The CDR3 spans 16 residues. The CDR3: CASSPSGGRDQETQYF. In DNA, the CDR3 is TGTGCCAGCAGCCCCTCCGGTGGGCGGGACCAAGAGACCCAGTACTTC.

In its sample, this clone was seen once. This chain uses TRBV15 with TRBJ2-2; D might be TRBD1 (6 bases). Trimming cost V 1 base and J 6 bases, with 18 bases left between them. The CDR3 consists of 17 residues. Germline lookup yields CDR1 LNHNV and CDR2 YYDKDF (reference sequence). This CDR3 reads CATSRVEGLQGSGELFF. The CDR3 DNA follows: TGTGCCACCAGCAGAGTTGAGGGCCTTCAGGGGTCCGGGGAGCTGTTTTTT. Together with reference TRBV15 and TRBJ2-2, the CDR3 gives the full variable domain: DAMVIQNPRYQVTQFGKPVTLSCSQTLNHNVMYWYQQKSSQAPKLLFHYYDKDFNNEADTPDNFQSRRPNTSFCFLDIRSPGLGDTAMYLCATSRVEGLQGSGELFFGEGSRLTVL.

V usage is TRBV14 and J usage is TRBJ2-1, with D possibly matching TRBD1 (6 bases). Germline-derived CDR1 and CDR2 are SGHDN and FVKESK. Trimming shortened V by 2 bases and J by 2 bases, and 13 bases separated the two germline ends. The CDR3 totals 16 residues. CDR3 nucleotide sequence: TGTGCCAGCAGCCAAAGCCCAGGGGTCCCCTACAATGAGCAGTTCTTC. This encodes CASSQSPGVPYNEQFF. Based on the CDR3 plus reference TRBV14 and TRBJ2-1, the full variable domain is EAGVTQFPSHSVIEKGQTVTLRCDPISGHDNLYWYRRVMGKEIKFLLHFVKESKQDESGMPNNRFLAERTGGTYSTLKVQPAELEDSGVYFCASSQSPGVPYNEQFFGPGTRLTVL.